One sample yielded the 26 T cell receptor beta chains listed below, sequenced in a study of T cell responses to AZD1222 COVID-19 vaccine. Produced via immunoSEQ multiplex PCR; TCRdb's table is partial and in-frame only. The data show roughly 150,000 clones, roughly 87% seen once. The material sequenced was peripheral blood, taken on day 0 of AZD1222 vaccination. The receptors originated from an adult in good health.

The rearrangement links TRBV7-9 to TRBJ1-6, with 9 bases identical to TRBD1. Losses at the gene ends were 5 bases for V and 6 bases for J; bases not matched to a gene: 11. CDR1 is SEHNR and CDR2 is FQNEAQ in the germline V gene (reference sequence). This CDR3 is 17 amino acids long. The CDR3 DNA reads as TGTGCCAGCAGCCACGGGACAGGGAGTATACTTAATTCACCCCTCCACTTT. Translated: CASSHGTGSILNSPLHF.

This clone was found a few times. The rearrangement joins TRBV2 to TRBJ2-7; TRBD1 agrees at 7 bases. The CDR3 loop spans 15 amino acids. Germline assignment: CDR1 SNHLY and CDR2 FYNNEI. The V gene end was trimmed by 4 bases and the J gene end by 3 bases; junction bases not matched to a gene: 9. CDR3 sequence: CASSGDITGDYEQYF. The CDR3 DNA follows: TGTGCCAGCAGTGGGGATATAACAGGGGACTACGAGCAGTACTTC. The whole variable domain, filled in from reference TRBV2 and TRBJ2-7, reads EPEVTQTPSHQVTQMGQEVILRCVPISNHLYFYWYRQILGQKVEFLVSFYNNEISEKSEIFDDQFSVERPDGSNFTLKIRSTKLEDSAMYFCASSGDITGDYEQYFGPGTRLTVT.

This chain links TRBV6-2 or TRBV6-3 with TRBJ2-7, with TRBD2 matching over 12 bases. Losses at the gene ends were 5 bases for V and 2 bases for J; bases not matched to a gene: 10. Germline V gene data show CDR1 as MNHEY and CDR2 as SVGEGT. The CDR3 spans 17 residues. For the CDR3, the DNA is TGTGCCAGCAGTAGACTAGCGGGAGTAGACTTCCCCTACGAGCAGTACTTC. As protein: CASSRLAGVDFPYEQYF.

The chain has TRBV6-5 and TRBJ1-2; D not resolved. The V gene lost 6 bases and the J gene lost 8 bases, with 16 bases spanning the gap. Per the germline V gene, CDR1 is MNHEY and CDR2 is SVGAGI. The CDR3 length is 13 residues. The chain's CDR3 is CASRPPGFQGYTF. CDR3 nucleotides: TGTGCCAGCAGACCCCCCGGCTTTCAAGGCTACACCTTC.

The CDR3 sequence is CASRALEGLADTQYF. CDR3 in DNA: TGTGCCAGTAGGGCTCTAGAAGGCCTAGCAGATACGCAGTATTTT. The chain couples TRBV19 to TRBJ2-3; D is ambiguous. Germline values: CDR1 LNHDA, CDR2 SQIVND (reference sequence). The CDR3 runs to 15 residues. V lost 6 bases and J 4 bases, leaving 17 bases between the germline ends.

This clone was observed a few times. This rearrangement joins TRBV12-5 to TRBJ2-4; D is perhaps TRBD1 (6 bases). V dropped 2 bases and J dropped 1 base, with 12 bases sitting between them. The CDR3 extends over 16 amino acids. Germline CDR1 reads LGHNT; CDR2 reads FRNRAP. The CDR3 DNA is TGTGCTAGTGGTTTGCCCGCGAGGGGGGCCAAAAACATTCAGTACTTC. Its translation: CASGLPARGAKNIQYF.

V usage is TRBV5-4 and J usage is TRBJ2-5; D is tentatively TRBD1 or TRBD2 (5 bases each). The germline V gene encodes CDR1 SGHNT and CDR2 YYREEE (reference sequence). Trimming removed 1 base at V and 4 bases at J, with 11 bases between. The CDR3 totals 14 residues. The CDR3 DNA sequence: TGTGCCAGCAGCTTGAATTCGAGGGGAGAGACCCAGTACTTC. Its translation is CASSLNSRGETQYF. The full variable domain, completed using reference TRBV5-4 and TRBJ2-5, is ETGVTQSPTHLIKTRGQQVTLRCSSQSGHNTVSWYQQALGQGPQFIFQYYREEENGRGNFPPRFSGLQFPNYSSELNVNALELDDSALYLCASSLNSRGETQYFGPGTRLLVL.

V and J are TRBV24-1 and TRBJ1-3; 7 positions match TRBD1. The V segment lost 3 bases and the J segment 8 bases; nucleotides outside the gene matches: 9. The length of the CDR3 is 15 residues. CDR1 KGHDR and CDR2 SFDVKD come from the germline V gene. CDR3 residues: CATSDRTGKGHTIYF. CDR3 nucleotide sequence: TGTGCCACCAGTGATAGGACAGGAAAGGGACACACCATATATTTT.

The chain combines TRBV7-9 with TRBJ1-4; D remains unclear. Germline-derived CDR1 and CDR2 are SEHNR and FQNEAQ (reference sequence). V was clipped by 3 bases and J by 5 bases, with 13 bases between them. This CDR3 comprises 15 residues. The CDR3 DNA sequence: TGTGCCAGCAGCTTGGCAGCGGCCCGAAATGAAAAACTGTTTTTT. Translated, it gives CASSLAAARNEKLFF.

The chain uses TRBV7-6 and TRBJ1-3, with 9 positions matching TRBD1. After removal of 4 bases from V and 3 bases from J, the junction contained 7 bases not matched to a gene. The CDR3 spans 16 residues. CDR1 is SGHVS, CDR2 FNYEAQ, per germline. The DNA of the CDR3 is TGTGCCAGCAGCTCGGGGACAGGGACGCGTGGAAACACCATATATTTT. This gives the protein CASSSGTGTRGNTIYF.

This rearrangement joins TRBV18 to TRBJ1-2; D possibly corresponds to TRBD1 (6 bases). Trimming left V 3 bases short and J 7 bases short, with 18 bases between. Germline loops: CDR1 KGHSH, CDR2 LQKENI. The CDR3 is 15 amino acids. The CDR3 region is CASSPLNGGEFGYTF. CDR3 bases: TGTGCCAGCTCACCGCTTAACGGGGGCGAGTTTGGCTACACCTTC. The full variable domain, completed using reference TRBV18 and TRBJ1-2, is NAGVMQNPRHLVRRRGQEARLRCSPMKGHSHVYWYRQLPEEGLKFMVYLQKENIIDESGMPKERFSAEFPKEGPSILRIQQVVRGDSAAYFCASSPLNGGEFGYTFGSGTRLTVV.

This chain connects TRBV11-2 to TRBJ1-4, with D perhaps matching TRBD1 (5 bases). V was shortened by 2 bases and J by 4 bases, with 8 bases between the two germline ends. CDR1 is SGHAT, CDR2 FQNNGV, per germline. CDR3 length: 14 amino acids. The DNA for the CDR3 is TGTGCCAGCAGCTTACAGGGAGGTAATGAAAAACTGTTTTTT. This gives the protein CASSLQGGNEKLFF.

This rearrangement joins TRBV5-8 to TRBJ2-3; D unclear. Trimming left V 1 base short and J 6 bases short, with 12 bases between. Germline loops: CDR1 SGHTS, CDR2 YDEGEE. The CDR3 runs 14 residues. CDR3 loop: CASSLSGFEDTQYF. Written as DNA, the CDR3 is TGTGCCAGCAGCTTGTCCGGTTTTGAGGATACGCAGTATTTT.

A remark on this clone: This CDR3 is also generated by other DNA sequences in the sample. V gene TRBV18 combines with J gene TRBJ2-3; no definite D call. The germline gives CDR1 KGHSH, CDR2 LQKENI. The V gene lost 3 bases and the J gene lost 0 bases, with 4 bases spanning the gap. CDR3 length: 13 amino acids. The CDR3 DNA is TGTGCCAGCTCACCGCCAAGCACAGATACGCAGTATTTT. This codes for CASSPPSTDTQYF.

This clone was recorded once. This chain uses TRBV9 with TRBJ1-2; D is perhaps TRBD1 (5 bases). This CDR3 comprises 13 residues. The germline V gene has CDR1 SGDLS and CDR2 YYNGEE. Deletions cut 1 base from V and 6 bases from J, with 10 bases between. CDR3 region: CASSVHVGDGYTF. The CDR3 region has the DNA TGTGCCAGCAGCGTACATGTGGGGGATGGCTACACCTTC.

CDR3 nucleotide sequence: TGTGCCAGCAGCGTCCGGTGGGGGACTAGCGGGACACATGAGCAGTTCTTC. Encoded protein: CASSVRWGTSGTHEQFF. This chain uses TRBV9 with TRBJ2-1; TRBD2 agrees at 13 bases. The CDR3 length is 17 residues. Germline V gene sequence: CDR1 SGDLS, CDR2 YYNGEE. V trimming: 2 bases; J trimming: 8 bases; junction bases outside the gene matches: 10.

This clone was observed a single time. The CDR3 reads CASSLASEAFF. The CDR3 DNA is TGTGCCAGCAGCTTAGCCAGTGAAGCTTTCTTT. The J gene is TRBJ1-1, the V gene TRBV7-2; D remains ambiguous. Germline V lookup: CDR1 SGHTA, CDR2 FQGNSA. This CDR3 comprises 11 residues. With 0 bases removed from V and 7 bases from J, the gap between germline ends came to 3 bases.

V usage is TRBV10-3 and J usage is TRBJ1-1; 7 bases match TRBD1. The germline V gene encodes CDR1 ENHRY and CDR2 SYGVKD. CDR3 length: 13 residues. The J segment lost 4 bases and the V segment lost 4 bases, leaving 3 bases of the junction unmatched. In nucleotides, the CDR3 is TGTGCCATCAGTGGTGGGGACAGCACTGAAGCTTTCTTT. Encoded protein: CAISGGDSTEAFF.

The genes are TRBV18 and TRBJ2-3; tentative D call: TRBD2 (6 bases). Germline CDR1 and CDR2: KGHSH and LQKENI. Trimming pared 2 bases from V and 2 bases from J, leaving 11 bases between. This CDR3 spans 15 amino acids. As DNA, the CDR3 is TGTGCCAGCTCACCATGGGGACTGCACACAGATACGCAGTATTTT. Translating gives CASSPWGLHTDTQYF.

CDR3 DNA: TGCAGCGTTGAGGGGGCCCCGGGGAGAGAGCAGTACTTC. It codes for CSVEGAPGREQYF. V and J are TRBV29-1 and TRBJ2-7, with D perhaps matching TRBD1 (6 bases). There are 13 residues in the CDR3. Trimming shortened V by 3 bases and J by 7 bases, and 16 bases separated the two germline ends. Germline V gene data show CDR1 as SQVTM and CDR2 as ANQGSEA.

The chain couples TRBV27 to TRBJ1-5; no clear D. The CDR3 has 16 residues. CDR1 is MNHEY and CDR2 is SMNVEV in the germline V gene (reference sequence). The V end was cut by 2 bases, the J end by 0 bases, with 11 bases between. The CDR3 sequence: CASSLVGQPSNQPQHF. The CDR3 DNA sequence: TGTGCCAGCAGTTTAGTCGGGCAACCTAGCAATCAGCCCCAGCATTTT.

This clone was observed a single time. The J gene is TRBJ2-2, the V gene TRBV11-1; TRBD2 agrees at 8 bases. The trim removed 5 bases at V and 6 bases at J, leaving 8 bases unmatched. Germline V gene lookup returns CDR1 SGHAT and CDR2 FQDESV (reference sequence). The CDR3 contains 15 residues. The CDR3 nucleotides are TGTGCCAGCAGCATAGGGCTAGCGGGTGCCGGGGAGCTGTTTTTT. Translated: CASSIGLAGAGELFF.

This clone appeared once. The gene calls are TRBV18 and TRBJ1-2, with D possibly TRBD1 on 5 matching bases. V was clipped by 4 bases and J by 2 bases, with 14 bases between them. Germline CDR1 and CDR2: KGHSH and LQKENI. CDR3 length equals 15 residues. CDR3 amino acids: CASSQVYRDNYGYTF. The CDR3 bases are TGTGCCAGCTCACAGGTCTACCGGGACAACTATGGCTACACCTTC. The whole variable domain, remainder taken from reference TRBV18 and TRBJ1-2, is NAGVMQNPRHLVRRRGQEARLRCSPMKGHSHVYWYRQLPEEGLKFMVYLQKENIIDESGMPKERFSAEFPKEGPSILRIQQVVRGDSAAYFCASSQVYRDNYGYTFGSGTRLTVV.

The V gene is TRBV2, the J gene TRBJ2-5; D assignment may be TRBD1 or TRBD2 (5 bases each). The CDR3 is 13 residues long. The ends were cut back, 7 bases at V and 0 bases at J, with 9 bases in the middle. CDR1 SNHLY and CDR2 FYNNEI come from the germline V gene. The chain's CDR3 is CASTRGYQETQYF. The CDR3, as DNA: TGTGCCAGCACGAGGGGTTACCAAGAGACCCAGTACTTC.

The J gene is TRBJ1-2, the V gene TRBV6-6; D gene uncertain. Germline assignment: CDR1 MNHNY and CDR2 SVGAGI (reference sequence). There are 13 residues in the CDR3. V lost 6 bases and J 6 bases, leaving 14 bases between the germline ends. As DNA, the CDR3 is TGTGCCAGCAGCCAGACACGGTTAGATGGCTACACCTTC. Its protein is CASSQTRLDGYTF.

V is TRBV12-5 and J is TRBJ2-1; weak D call: TRBD2 (7 bases). V was shortened by 7 bases and J by 4 bases, with 26 bases between the two germline ends. The germline gives CDR1 LGHNT, CDR2 FRNRAP. The CDR3 extends over 18 amino acids. Written as DNA, the CDR3 is TGTGCTAGTGCCCCTAGGGGGAGGGCCTTTAGATCATACAATGAGCAGTTCTTC. This encodes CASAPRGRAFRSYNEQFF.